Sequencing of this T cell receptor (beta chain) was carried out in a study of T cell repertoires in cytomegalovirus infection. Study in general: CMV infection together with matching HLA type was indicated by public TCR beta signatures.

Broader study findings: People with CMV and the relevant HLA were identified by cumulative public TCR beta family frequency. Ex vivo, HLA-C-restricted CMV-specific TCR beta clonotypes prevailed over the rest of the response.

There are 16 residues in the CDR3. The germline CDR1 and CDR2 sequences are ENHRY and SYGVKD. A note on this clonotype: The antigen is unknown. One end of the junction is discordant with germline, which a read error may explain.

One entry per CDR3 protein, called by TCRdb with MiXCR from the reads. The data contain about 830,000 distinct CDR3 sequences, approximately 32% of them singletons. The receptor was derived from a human donor in good health (CMV status not recorded). Some clones in this sample may be carry-over from other donors' samples. This sample comprised cultured CD8+ T cells from PBMCs, obtained from culture after CMV antigen stimulation. The chain is built from TRBV10-3 and TRBJ1-1; D gene unclear. The CDR3 DNA reads as TGTGCCATCATTGAGTTCGGTGACGGTGTGAACACTGAAGCTTTCTTT. Residues: CAIIEFGDGVNTEAFF.